Presented here are 26 T cell receptor beta chains from one specimen sequenced in a study of T cells in Graves' hyperthyroidism and ophthalmopathy. Using RNA transcripts as the source, TCR beta CDR3 regions were amplified. TCR CDR3 underwent first-round RT-PCR with the HTBI primer set. TCRdb recomputed calls from the multiplex PCR reads with MiXCR, one row per CDR3 protein. Of approximately 700,000 distinct CDR3 sequences listed, nearly 45% were seen once; the top ten hold less than 9.5%. Sequences were obtained from peripheral blood or thyroid tissue (not recorded which). Receptors originate from an adult man with Graves' disease, either hyperthyroidism or ophthalmopathy (not recorded which).

This clonotype was observed many times. CDR3 protein: CSVETSDRGDGYTF. The CDR3, as DNA: TGCAGCGTTGAGACCTCCGACAGGGGGGACGGCTACACCTTC. V gene TRBV29-1 combines with J gene TRBJ1-2; 9 bases are shared with TRBD1. This CDR3 is 14 amino acids long. Per the germline V gene, CDR1 is SQVTM and CDR2 is ANQGSEA. V was clipped by 3 bases and J by 8 bases; unmatched bases: 10.

The chain carries TRBV10-3 and TRBJ1-5, with D possibly TRBD1 on 6 matching bases. The germline gives CDR1 ENHRY, CDR2 SYGVKD. The CDR3 length is 15 residues. Deletions cut 6 bases from V and 0 bases from J, with 12 bases between. The CDR3 region is CAISKGEGSNQPQHF. CDR3 nucleotide sequence: TGTGCCATCAGCAAGGGGGAAGGTAGCAATCAGCCCCAGCATTTT.

This clonotype was observed many times. J is TRBJ1-1 and V is TRBV29-1, with unresolved D. Germline values: CDR1 SQVTM, CDR2 ANQGSEA. V dropped 1 base and J dropped 1 base, with 7 bases sitting between them. The CDR3 is 13 amino acids. DNA for the CDR3: TGCAGCGTTGAAGGTATTGGGAACACTGAAGCTTTCTTT. Translation gives CSVEGIGNTEAFF.

The chain links TRBV29-1 to TRBJ2-7; TRBD1 matches 10 bases. The germline CDR1 and CDR2 sequences are SQVTM and ANQGSEA. Unmatched junction bases numbered 13, after V lost 6 bases and J lost 2 bases. CDR3 length equals 16 residues. The CDR3 DNA sequence: TGCAGCGTGCCCCCGCCCGGGACAGGGGTAACCTACGAGCAGTACTTC. Translated, it gives CSVPPPGTGVTYEQYF.

This clonotype has just a few counts. The chain has TRBV12-3 or TRBV12-4 and TRBJ1-1; D gene unclear. V was clipped by 3 bases and J by 2 bases, with 10 bases between them. This CDR3 comprises 14 residues. This CDR3 reads CASSLTTTNTEAFF. The CDR3 DNA reads TGTGCCAGCAGTTTGACGACAACTAACACTGAAGCTTTCTTT.

This clonotype was seen a few times. The gene calls are TRBV10-3 and TRBJ1-1, with D possibly TRBD1 on 6 matching bases. This CDR3 is built from 17 residues. Deletions cut 1 base from V and 0 bases from J, with 15 bases between. CDR1 ENHRY and CDR2 SYGVKD come from the germline V gene. CDR3 protein: CAISEFRGSAMNTEAFF. The CDR3 nucleotides are TGTGCCATCAGTGAGTTCAGGGGTTCGGCTATGAACACTGAAGCTTTCTTT.

V and J are TRBV7-6 and TRBJ1-5, with a tentative D call TRBD1 (5 bases). The germline V gene encodes CDR1 SGHVS and CDR2 FNYEAQ. V lost 5 bases and J lost 11, with 19 bases in between. The CDR3 extends over 14 amino acids. The CDR3 loop is CASSAGLGAETQHF. The CDR3 DNA follows: TGTGCCAGCAGCGCGGGACTAGGGGCCGAGACCCAGCATTTT. Full variable domain (outside the CDR3, taken from reference TRBV7-6 and TRBJ1-5): GAGVSQSPRYKVTKRGQDVALRCDPISGHVSLYWYRQALGQGPEFLTYFNYEAQQDKSGLPNDRFSAERPEGSISTLTIQRTEQRDSAMYRCASSAGLGAETQHFGDGTRLSIL.

The rearrangement uses TRBV20-1 and TRBJ1-1; 7 positions agree with TRBD1. There are 14 residues in the CDR3. V shed 3 bases and J 1 base; nucleotides not matched to a gene: 5. The germline V gene has CDR1 DFQATT and CDR2 SNEGSKA (reference sequence). CDR3 residues: CSASGRDRNTEAFF. The DNA of the CDR3 is TGCAGTGCTAGTGGCAGGGACAGGAACACTGAAGCTTTCTTT.

This clonotype was counted a single time. It may be a read error: a sequence one base away is much more abundant. The gene calls are TRBV29-1 and TRBJ1-4; 9 nucleotides match TRBD1. V trimming: 6 bases; J trimming: 8 bases; junction bases outside the gene matches: 7. The length of the CDR3 is 13 residues. Per germline, CDR1 SQVTM and CDR2 ANQGSEA. This chain's CDR3 is CSVTDRGDEKLFF. DNA of the CDR3: TGCAGCGTGACTGACAGGGGGGACGAAAAACTGTTTTTT.

Comment on this clonotype: A clone one base away is much larger, so this may be a read error. The chain is built from TRBV7-9 and TRBJ1-6, with TRBD1 matching over 7 bases. The CDR3 runs 12 residues. The V gene's germline CDR1 is SEHNR and CDR2 FQNEAQ (reference sequence). The CDR3 DNA follows: TGTGCCAGCAGCGCTGACAGGGCCCCCCGGGACTTT. Translation gives CASSADRAPRDF.

This sequence joins TRBV6-5 and TRBJ1-1; D remains unclear. Germline V gene lookup returns CDR1 MNHEY and CDR2 SVGAGI. The CDR3 runs to 14 residues. V lost 4 bases and J 1 base, leaving 10 bases between the germline ends. CDR3 coding DNA: TGTGCCAGCAGTTTAAATAATTGGAACACTGAAGCTTTCTTT. Translating gives CASSLNNWNTEAFF.

As concerns this clonotype: Lacking the conserved final phenylalanine or tryptophan, this CDR3 likely reflects a read error. The chain couples TRBV29-1 to TRBJ1-2; D is ambiguous. The germline CDR1 and CDR2 sequences are SQVTM and ANQGSEA. V was pared by 2 bases and J by 6 bases, with 4 bases between. This CDR3 has 10 amino acids. CDR3 protein: CSVERDGYTL. The DNA for the CDR3 is TGCAGCGTTGAAAGGGATGGCTACACCCTC.

This rearrangement joins TRBV20-1 to TRBJ1-1; 8 bases fit TRBD1. The CDR3 is 15 residues long. CDR1 is DFQATT and CDR2 is SNEGSKA in the germline V gene (reference sequence). Losses at the gene ends were 0 bases for V and 4 bases for J; bases not matched to a gene: 7. In DNA form, the CDR3 reads TGCAGTGCTAGAGAGTCCAGGACAGGGACCACTGAAGCTTTCTTT. Translating gives CSARESRTGTTEAFF.

The sample holds a few counts of this clonotype. The CDR3 DNA sequence: TGTGCCAGCAGCTTGAGTCTAGCGGGATCCTACGAGCAGTACTTC. Translated: CASSLSLAGSYEQYF. The chain combines TRBV7-2 with TRBJ2-7; 9 bases line up with TRBD2. CDR3 length equals 15 residues. Germline CDR1 is SGHTA and CDR2 is FQGNSA. J was trimmed by 1 base and V by 3 bases; bases with no gene match: 4.

In nucleotides, the CDR3 is TGTGCCAGCAGCTGGTCCGCACCCACAGATACGCAGTATTTT. Translated, it gives CASSWSAPTDTQYF. This chain connects TRBV7-2 to TRBJ2-3; D is ambiguous. V lost 4 bases, J lost 2 bases, and 10 bases lay in between. This CDR3 is 14 amino acids long. The germline gives CDR1 SGHTA, CDR2 FQGNSA.

This clonotype was observed a handful of times. The chain joins TRBV19 to TRBJ1-5; 8 bases agree with TRBD1. The V gene end was trimmed by 5 bases and the J gene end by 3 bases; junction bases not matched to a gene: 6. The germline V gene encodes CDR1 LNHDA and CDR2 SQIVND (reference sequence). This CDR3 comprises 15 residues. The CDR3 DNA reads as TGTGCCAGTAGTCTCCGGACAGGGACCAATCAGCCCCAGCATTTT. It yields the protein CASSLRTGTNQPQHF.

This rearrangement joins TRBV10-3 to TRBJ1-5; TRBD1 might be the D (5 bases). The V end lost 3 bases, the J end lost 5 bases, and 11 bases lay between the germline ends. Germline CDR1 is ENHRY and CDR2 is SYGVKD. The CDR3 spans 14 residues. CDR3 in DNA: TGTGCCATCAGTGACGGACGGGGCTATCAGCCCCAGCATTTT. It codes for CAISDGRGYQPQHF.

This clonotype was seen a few times. The chain has TRBV20-1 and TRBJ2-5; D is ambiguous. Germline V lookup: CDR1 DFQATT, CDR2 SNEGSKA (reference sequence). The CDR3 has 12 amino acids. Trimming pared 0 bases from V and 4 bases from J, leaving 6 bases between. The CDR3 sequence is CSARDVPETQYF. The CDR3 region has the DNA TGCAGTGCTAGAGATGTCCCAGAGACCCAGTACTTC.

The CDR3 sequence is CSPTDWRSTEAFF. CDR3 DNA: TGCAGCCCGACCGATTGGCGAAGCACTGAAGCTTTCTTT. The chain recombines TRBV29-1 with TRBJ1-1, with D uncertain. Germline-derived CDR1 and CDR2 are SQVTM and ANQGSEA. The V gene lost 8 bases and the J gene lost 4 bases, with 17 bases spanning the gap. The CDR3 contains 13 residues.

The J gene is TRBJ1-2, the V gene TRBV29-1, with 7 bases fitting TRBD1. Per germline, CDR1 SQVTM and CDR2 ANQGSEA. The CDR3 has 12 amino acids. V lost 8 bases to trimming and J lost 2 bases; unmatched junction nucleotides: 5. CDR3 bases: TGCAGCAGTTGGGGACAGAACTATGGCTACACCTTC. Protein product: CSSWGQNYGYTF.

The rearrangement joins TRBV29-1 to TRBJ2-7; 11 nucleotides align to TRBD2. V lost 5 bases to trimming and J lost 2 bases; unmatched junction nucleotides: 5. CDR3 length: 14 residues. Germline CDR1 reads SQVTM; CDR2 reads ANQGSEA. The CDR3: CSVSSGRPPYEQYF. CDR3 in DNA: TGCAGCGTTTCTAGCGGGAGGCCTCCCTACGAGCAGTACTTC.

This clonotype was detected many times. The J gene is TRBJ1-2, the V gene TRBV7-3, with D unresolved. The CDR3 runs to 13 residues. Looked up from germline, CDR1 is SGHTA and CDR2 is FQGTGA. V was pared by 1 base and J by 5 bases, with 8 bases between. This CDR3 is CASSLKGEYGYTF. Written as DNA, the CDR3 is TGTGCCAGCAGCTTAAAGGGAGAGTATGGCTACACCTTC.

V usage is TRBV10-3 and J usage is TRBJ2-6; 9 bases map to TRBD1. V gave up 4 bases and J gave up 2 bases; unmatched junction bases: 9. Germline V gives CDR1 ENHRY, CDR2 SYGVKD. The length of the CDR3 is 18 residues. In DNA, the CDR3 is TGTGCCATCAGTGGTTCAGGGGACAGGGCTGCTGGGGCCAACGTCCTGACTTTC. Encoded protein: CAISGSGDRAAGANVLTF.

This clonotype occurred a few times. The J gene is TRBJ1-1, the V gene TRBV9; possible D gene TRBD1, 6 bases. Trimming pared 3 bases from V and 5 bases from J, leaving 11 bases between. CDR3 length equals 13 residues. The germline CDR1 and CDR2 sequences are SGDLS and YYNGEE. This chain's CDR3 is CASSAGQGTEAFF. DNA for the CDR3: TGTGCCAGCAGCGCGGGACAAGGTACTGAAGCTTTCTTT.

About this clonotype itself: A single base separates this from a much larger clone, so it may be a read error. The chain employs TRBV2 and TRBJ1-5, with D possibly TRBD1 on 5 matching bases. This CDR3 region has 15 residues. The germline CDR1 and CDR2 sequences are SNHLY and FYNNEI. The CDR3 spells CASSSDSYSSQPQHF. For the CDR3, the DNA is TGTGCCAGCAGCTCCGACAGTTATAGCAGTCAGCCCCAGCATTTT.

Turning to this clonotype: The conserved phenylalanine or tryptophan is not found at the CDR3 terminus, so this likely reflects a read error. The DNA is omitted, as the CDR3 cannot be located on it reliably, and the CDR3 follows TCRdb's listing. CDR3 amino acids: CASSMRGRPSY. The chain uses TRBV19 and TRBJ1-1. The CDR3 spans 11 amino acids, including both terminal residues. Per germline, CDR1 LNHDA and CDR2 SQIVND (reference sequence).